The clone carrying this T cell receptor beta chain has a single count. The antigen remains undetermined. Trimming removed 5 bases from V and 3 bases from J, with 13 bases in between. CDR3 length: 14 amino acids. This entry comes from a study of T-cell reconstitution after alpha-beta-depleted transplantation in children. Whole-study results and caveats: Several hundred rapidly expanded clones from non-depleted graft cells reportedly supplied alpha-beta T cells about two months post-transplant. After one year, T-cell counts and TCRbeta diversity mostly came from new T cells. Some patients' high day-60 TCRbeta diversity was traced to surviving recipient T cells and thymic progenitors.

Unique molecular identifiers were built into the TCRbeta library. TCRdb re-analysed the PCR reads in MiXCR, keeping a single row per CDR3 protein. The repertoire has 95,000 to 150,000 distinct CDR3 sequences, more than 20% of them found once; the top ten carry 8% to 11%. The J gene is TRBJ1-1, the V gene TRBV12-3 or TRBV12-4; tentatively, D is TRBD1 (5 bases). Sequencing was performed on PBMCs, mostly from graft donor cells, taken 180 days after TCRalphabeta/CD19-depleted stem cell transplant. The TCR was taken from a male patient between 2 and 10 years old who had a stem cell transplant for chronic granulomatous disease, so the T cells may come from the graft donor. The CDR3 loop reads CASSGPLGDTEAFF. CDR3 nucleotide sequence: TGTGCCAGCAGTGGGCCCTTGGGGGACACTGAAGCTTTCTTT.